This T cell receptor (beta chain) originates from a study of blood T cells in healthy people across ages. Points from the study as a whole: Roughly linearly, TCR beta diversity per million T cells fell as age increased. Comparison with aged donors showed that long-lived donors had more naive CD4+ cells and higher diversity.

This CDR3 region has 14 residues. V lost 4 bases to trimming and J lost 7 bases, with 16 bases between them. CDR1 SGHRS and CDR2 YFSETQ come from the germline V gene. Remarks on this clonotype: Antigen: not known. With a much larger clone just one base away, this may be a read error.

Alongside a J-beta primer mix, a sample-barcoded 5' primer served in a second PCR lasting about 6 to 11 cycles. Tagging of each cDNA molecule was performed by a template-switch adaptor with 12 random nucleotides. One entry per CDR3 protein, called by TCRdb with MiXCR from the 5' RACE reads. The table has 600,000 to 800,000 distinct CDR3 sequences, about 21% seen once. The chain uses TRBV5-1 and TRBJ2-3, with D possibly TRBD2 on 6 matching bases. This clonotype was obtained from a man in his 70s in good health. The specimen sequenced was blood. The CDR3 DNA sequence: TGCGCCAGCAGCCTCGGGAGAGTAACAAATACGCAGTATTTT. This sequence encodes CASSLGRVTNTQYF.